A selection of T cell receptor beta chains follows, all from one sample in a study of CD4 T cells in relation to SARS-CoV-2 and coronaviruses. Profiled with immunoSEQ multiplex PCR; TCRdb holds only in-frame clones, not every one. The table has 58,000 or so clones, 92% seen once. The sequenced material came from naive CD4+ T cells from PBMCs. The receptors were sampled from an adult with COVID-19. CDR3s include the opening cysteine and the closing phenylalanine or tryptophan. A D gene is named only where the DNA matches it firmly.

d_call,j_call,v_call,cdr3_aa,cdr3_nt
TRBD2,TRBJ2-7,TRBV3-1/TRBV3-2,CASSWTSGPYEQYF,TGTGCCAGCAGTTGGACTAGCGGGCCCTACGAGCAGTACTTC
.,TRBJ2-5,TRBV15,CATSRGRTETQYF,TGTGCCACCAGCAGAGGACGGACAGAGACCCAGTACTTC
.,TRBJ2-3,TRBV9,CASSVVYTDTQYF,TGTGCCAGCAGCGTAGTCTACACAGATACGCAGTATTTT
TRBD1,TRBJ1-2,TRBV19,CASNQDRAYGYTF,TGTGCCAGTAACCAGGACAGGGCCTATGGCTACACCTTC
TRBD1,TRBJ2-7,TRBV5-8,CASSWGQGTEQYF,TGTGCCAGCAGCTGGGGACAGGGCACCGAGCAGTACTTC
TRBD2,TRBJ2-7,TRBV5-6,CASSLVSGGPYEQYF,TGTGCCAGCAGCTTGGTGTCGGGAGGGCCCTACGAGCAGTACTTC
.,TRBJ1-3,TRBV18,CASSLGASVGNTIYF,TGTGCCAGCTCATTAGGGGCCTCGGTTGGAAACACCATATATTTT
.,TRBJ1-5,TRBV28,CASISRARGRNQPQHF,TGTGCCAGCATCTCCCGGGCCAGGGGACGCAATCAGCCCCAGCATTTT
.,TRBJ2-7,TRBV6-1,CASSEAFPSGTLPYEQYF,TGTGCCAGCAGTGAAGCTTTCCCCTCCGGGACACTACCTTACGAGCAGTACTTC
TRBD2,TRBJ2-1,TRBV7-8,CASSLARLAGYNEQFF,TGTGCCAGCAGCTTAGCGCGGCTAGCGGGTTACAATGAGCAGTTCTTC
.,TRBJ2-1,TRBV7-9,CASSRRGGRGDEQFF,TGTGCCAGCAGCCGCCGGGGTGGGAGAGGGGATGAGCAGTTCTTC
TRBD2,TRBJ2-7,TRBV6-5,CAIGTRTGREQYF,TGTGCCATTGGGACTAGGACTGGGAGGGAGCAGTACTTC
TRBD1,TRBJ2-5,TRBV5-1,CASSATTGVVETQYF,TGCGCCAGCAGCGCCACGACAGGGGTGGTAGAGACCCAGTACTTC
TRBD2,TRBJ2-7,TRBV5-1,CASSLSGSREYF,TGCGCCAGCAGCTTAAGCGGGAGTAGGGAGTACTTC
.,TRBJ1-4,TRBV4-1,CASSHQRSGQRIEKLFF,TGCGCCAGCAGCCACCAGAGGTCCGGACAGAGAATTGAAAAACTGTTTTTT
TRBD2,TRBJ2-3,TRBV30,CAWSVVLSGNTDTQYF,TGTGCCTGGAGTGTTGTCCTCAGCGGGAACACAGATACGCAGTATTTT
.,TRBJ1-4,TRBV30,CAWSHPGDGEKLFF,TGTGCCTGGAGTCATCCAGGGGATGGTGAAAAACTGTTTTTT
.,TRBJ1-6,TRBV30,CARRQNGYNSPLHF,TGTGCCCGCCGACAGAACGGATATAATTCACCCCTCCACTTT
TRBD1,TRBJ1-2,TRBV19,CASSGNRDRGPWGYTF,TGTGCCAGTAGTGGGAACCGGGACAGGGGCCCTTGGGGCTACACCTTC
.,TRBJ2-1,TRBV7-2,CASSLGAGRGFF,TGTGCCAGCAGCTTAGGAGCGGGCCGGGGGTTCTTC
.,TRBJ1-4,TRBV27,CASSPSALQRLNEKLFF,TGTGCCAGCAGTCCCTCAGCGCTCCAAAGACTCAATGAAAAACTGTTTTTT
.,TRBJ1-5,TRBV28,CASSSSGSGNQPQHF,TGTGCCAGCAGTTCCTCGGGGAGCGGAAATCAGCCCCAGCATTTT
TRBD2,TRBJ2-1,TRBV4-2,CASSHLPREGGNEQFF,TGTGCCAGCAGCCATCTCCCGCGGGAGGGAGGCAATGAGCAGTTCTTC
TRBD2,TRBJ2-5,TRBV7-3,CASSSDAGGTQYF,TGTGCCAGCAGCTCGGATGCGGGGGGGACCCAGTACTTC
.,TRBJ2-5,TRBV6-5,CASSPGLRRQETQYF,TGTGCCAGCAGTCCAGGACTGCGCCGCCAAGAGACCCAGTACTTC